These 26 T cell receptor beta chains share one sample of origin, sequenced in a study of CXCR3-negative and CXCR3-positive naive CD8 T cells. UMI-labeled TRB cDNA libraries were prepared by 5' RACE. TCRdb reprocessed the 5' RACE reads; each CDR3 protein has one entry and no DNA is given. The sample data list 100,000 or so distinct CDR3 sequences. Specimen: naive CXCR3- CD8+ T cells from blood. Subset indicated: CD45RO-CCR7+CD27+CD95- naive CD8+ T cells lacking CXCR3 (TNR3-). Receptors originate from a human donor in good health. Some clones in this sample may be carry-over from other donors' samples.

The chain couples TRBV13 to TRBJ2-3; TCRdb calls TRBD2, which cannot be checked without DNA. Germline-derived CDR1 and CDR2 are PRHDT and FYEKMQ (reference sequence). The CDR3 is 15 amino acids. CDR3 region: CASSFQRLHRDTQYF. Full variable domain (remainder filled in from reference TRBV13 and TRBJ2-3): AAGVIQSPRHLIKEKRETATLKCYPIPRHDTVYWYQQGPGQDPQFLISFYEKMQSDKGSIPDRFSAQQFSDYHSELNMSSLELGDSALYFCASSFQRLHRDTQYFGPGTRLTVL.

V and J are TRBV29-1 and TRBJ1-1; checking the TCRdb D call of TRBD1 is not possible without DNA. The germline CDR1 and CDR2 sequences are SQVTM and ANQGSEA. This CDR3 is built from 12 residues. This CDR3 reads CSVEETGVEAFF.

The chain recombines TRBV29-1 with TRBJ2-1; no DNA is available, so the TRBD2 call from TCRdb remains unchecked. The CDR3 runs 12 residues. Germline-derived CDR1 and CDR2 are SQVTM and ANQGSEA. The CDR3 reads CSVVGSGNEQFF.

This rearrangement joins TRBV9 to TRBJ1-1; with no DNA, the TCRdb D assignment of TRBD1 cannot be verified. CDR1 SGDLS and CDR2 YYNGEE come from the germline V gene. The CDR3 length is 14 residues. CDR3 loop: CASSPTGGGTEAFF.

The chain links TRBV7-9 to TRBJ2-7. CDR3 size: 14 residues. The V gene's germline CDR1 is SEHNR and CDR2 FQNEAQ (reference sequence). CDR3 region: CASSLGSHAYEQYF.

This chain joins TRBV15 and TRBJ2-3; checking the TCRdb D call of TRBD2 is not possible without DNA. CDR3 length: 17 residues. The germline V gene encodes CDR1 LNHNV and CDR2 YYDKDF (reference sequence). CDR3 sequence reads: CATSSKRTSESRRTQYF.

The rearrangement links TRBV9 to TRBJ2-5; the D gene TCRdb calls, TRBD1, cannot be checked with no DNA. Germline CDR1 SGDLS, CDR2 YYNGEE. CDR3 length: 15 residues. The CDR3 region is CASSGGWTGQETQYF.

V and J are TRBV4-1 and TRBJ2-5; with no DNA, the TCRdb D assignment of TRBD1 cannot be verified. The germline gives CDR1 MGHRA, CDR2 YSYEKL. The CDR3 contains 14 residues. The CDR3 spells CASSQDFQGETQYF.

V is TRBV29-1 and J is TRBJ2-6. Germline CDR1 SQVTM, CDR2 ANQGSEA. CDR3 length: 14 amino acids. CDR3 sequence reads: CSVEESSGANVLTF.

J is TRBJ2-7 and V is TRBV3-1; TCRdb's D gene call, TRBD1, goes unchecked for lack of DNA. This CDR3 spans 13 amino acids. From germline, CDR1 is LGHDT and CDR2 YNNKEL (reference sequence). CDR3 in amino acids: CASSPAGADEQYF.

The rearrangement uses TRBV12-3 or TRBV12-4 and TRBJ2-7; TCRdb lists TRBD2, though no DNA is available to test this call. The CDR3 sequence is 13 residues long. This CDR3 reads CASTAGGSYEQYF.

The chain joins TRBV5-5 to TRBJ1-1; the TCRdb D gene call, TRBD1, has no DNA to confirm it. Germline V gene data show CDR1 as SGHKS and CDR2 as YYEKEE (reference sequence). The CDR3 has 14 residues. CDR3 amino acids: CASSPGGWNTEAFF.

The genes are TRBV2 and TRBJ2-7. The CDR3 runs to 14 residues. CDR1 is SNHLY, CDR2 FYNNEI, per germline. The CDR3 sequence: CASSEYREKYKQYF.

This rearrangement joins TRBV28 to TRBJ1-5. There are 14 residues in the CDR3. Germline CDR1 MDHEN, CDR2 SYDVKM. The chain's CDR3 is CASSITDSNQPQHF.

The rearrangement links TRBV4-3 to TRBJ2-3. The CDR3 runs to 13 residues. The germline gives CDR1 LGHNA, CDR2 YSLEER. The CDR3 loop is CASSQDRGDTQYF.

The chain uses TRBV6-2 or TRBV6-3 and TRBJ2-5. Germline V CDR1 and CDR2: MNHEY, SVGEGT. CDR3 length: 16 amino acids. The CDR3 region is CASSYLGLMYQETQYF.

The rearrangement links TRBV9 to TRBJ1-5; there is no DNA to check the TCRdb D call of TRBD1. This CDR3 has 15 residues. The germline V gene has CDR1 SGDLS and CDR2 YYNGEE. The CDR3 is CASSVGAGHNQPQHF.

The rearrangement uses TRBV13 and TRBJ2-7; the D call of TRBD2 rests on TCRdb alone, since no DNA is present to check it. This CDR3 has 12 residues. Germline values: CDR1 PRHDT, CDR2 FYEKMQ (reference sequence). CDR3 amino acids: CASSLGTSGSSF.

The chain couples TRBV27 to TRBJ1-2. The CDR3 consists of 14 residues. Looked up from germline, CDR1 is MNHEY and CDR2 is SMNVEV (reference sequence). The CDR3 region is CASSLLPGNSGYTF.

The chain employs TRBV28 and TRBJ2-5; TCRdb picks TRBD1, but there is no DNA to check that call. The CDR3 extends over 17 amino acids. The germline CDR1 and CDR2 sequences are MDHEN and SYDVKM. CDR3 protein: CASSFRPLTARQETQYF.

CDR3 amino acids: CATRDRGSTEAFF. The chain couples TRBV24-1 to TRBJ1-1; TCRdb picks TRBD1, but there is no DNA to check that call. Germline V gene sequence: CDR1 KGHDR, CDR2 SFDVKD. There are 13 residues in the CDR3.

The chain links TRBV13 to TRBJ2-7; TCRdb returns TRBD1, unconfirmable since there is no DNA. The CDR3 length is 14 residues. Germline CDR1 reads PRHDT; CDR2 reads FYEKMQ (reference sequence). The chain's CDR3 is CASSSMTDSYEQYF. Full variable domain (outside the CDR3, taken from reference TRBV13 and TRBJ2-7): AAGVIQSPRHLIKEKRETATLKCYPIPRHDTVYWYQQGPGQDPQFLISFYEKMQSDKGSIPDRFSAQQFSDYHSELNMSSLELGDSALYFCASSSMTDSYEQYFGPGTRLTVT.

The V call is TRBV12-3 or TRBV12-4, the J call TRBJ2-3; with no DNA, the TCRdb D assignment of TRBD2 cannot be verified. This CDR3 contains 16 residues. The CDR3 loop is CASSPSSGGPRDTQYF.

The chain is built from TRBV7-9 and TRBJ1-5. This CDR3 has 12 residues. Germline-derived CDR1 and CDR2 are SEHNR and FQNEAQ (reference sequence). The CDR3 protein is CASSLADQPQHF.

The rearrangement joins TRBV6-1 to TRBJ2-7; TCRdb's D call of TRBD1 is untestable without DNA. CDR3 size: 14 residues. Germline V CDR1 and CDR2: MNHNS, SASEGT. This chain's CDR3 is CASTNSRSSYEQYF.

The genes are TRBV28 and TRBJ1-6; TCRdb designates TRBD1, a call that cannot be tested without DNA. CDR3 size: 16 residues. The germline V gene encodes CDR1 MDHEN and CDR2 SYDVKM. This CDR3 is CASSLPLQGTSSPLHF.